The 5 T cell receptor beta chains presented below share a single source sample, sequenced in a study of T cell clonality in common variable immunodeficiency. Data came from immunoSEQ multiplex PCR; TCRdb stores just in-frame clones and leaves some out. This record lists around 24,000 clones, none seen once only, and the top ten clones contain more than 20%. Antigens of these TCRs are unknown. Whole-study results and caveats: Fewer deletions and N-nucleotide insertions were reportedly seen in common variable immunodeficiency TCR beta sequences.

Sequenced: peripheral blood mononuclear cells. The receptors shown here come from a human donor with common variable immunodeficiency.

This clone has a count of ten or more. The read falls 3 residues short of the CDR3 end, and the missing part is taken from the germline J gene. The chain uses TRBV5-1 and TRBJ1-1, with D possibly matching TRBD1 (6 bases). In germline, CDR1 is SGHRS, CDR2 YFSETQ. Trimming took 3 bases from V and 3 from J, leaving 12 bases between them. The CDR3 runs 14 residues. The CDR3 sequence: CASSSGQMYTEAFF. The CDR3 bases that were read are TGCGCCAGCAGCTCCGGACAGATGTACACTGAA.

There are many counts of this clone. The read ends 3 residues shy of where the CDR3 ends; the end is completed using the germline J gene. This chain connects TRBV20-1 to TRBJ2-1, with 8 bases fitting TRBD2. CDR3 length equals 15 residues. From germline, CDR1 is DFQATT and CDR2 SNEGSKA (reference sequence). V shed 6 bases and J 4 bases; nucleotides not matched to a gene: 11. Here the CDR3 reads CSAQKYRGGYNEQFF. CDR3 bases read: TGCAGTGCACAAAAATACCGGGGGGGGTACAATGAG.

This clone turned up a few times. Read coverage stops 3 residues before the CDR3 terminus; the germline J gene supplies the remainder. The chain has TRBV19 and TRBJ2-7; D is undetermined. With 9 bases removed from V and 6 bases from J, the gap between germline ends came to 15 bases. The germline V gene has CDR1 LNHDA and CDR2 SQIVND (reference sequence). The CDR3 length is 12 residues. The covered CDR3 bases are TGTGCCAGGAGGATAGATGGCCTCGAG. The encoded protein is CARRIDGLE. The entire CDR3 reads CARRIDGLEQYF.

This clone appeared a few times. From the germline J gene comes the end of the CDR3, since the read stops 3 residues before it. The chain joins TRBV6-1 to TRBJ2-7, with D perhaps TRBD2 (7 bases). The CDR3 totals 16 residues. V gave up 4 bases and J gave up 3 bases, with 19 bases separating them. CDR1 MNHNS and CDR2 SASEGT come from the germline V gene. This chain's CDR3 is CASSARGMGLNYEQYF. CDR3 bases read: TGTGCCAGCAGTGCCAGGGGAATGGGACTAAACTACGAG.

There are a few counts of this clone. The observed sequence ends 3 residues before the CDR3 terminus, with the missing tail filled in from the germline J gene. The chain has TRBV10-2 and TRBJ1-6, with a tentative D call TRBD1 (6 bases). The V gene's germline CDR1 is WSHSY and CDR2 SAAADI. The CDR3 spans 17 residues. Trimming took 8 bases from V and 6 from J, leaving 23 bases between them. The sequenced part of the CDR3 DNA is TGCGCCAGCCGGTATAGTTCGTCCAGGGGTTCTAATTCACCC. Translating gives CASRYSSSRGSNSP. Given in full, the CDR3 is CASRYSSSRGSNSPLHF.